This TCR beta chain is drawn from a study of T-cell reconstitution after alpha-beta-depleted transplantation in children. This clonotype was seen more than once but under ten times. As it was prepared, the TCRbeta library received unique molecular identifiers. MiXCR was run by TCRdb on the PCR reads, yielding one entry per CDR3 protein. The repertoire consists of a few hundred thousand distinct CDR3 sequences, with 13% occurring once and the leading ten covering roughly 4.3%. The ends lost 7 bases at V and 2 bases at J; junction bases unmatched: 8. Germline lookup yields CDR1 SNHLY and CDR2 FYNNEI. The CDR3 runs to 14 residues.

The source material was PBMCs, sampled from the stem cell graft. This chain joins TRBV2 and TRBJ2-7; 7 bases map to TRBD1. The source of this sequence is a human donor who donated a stem cell graft to a child with Fanconi anemia. CDR3: CASTRTGLAYEQYF. The CDR3 DNA is TGTGCCAGCACCAGGACAGGCCTAGCCTACGAGCAGTACTTC.